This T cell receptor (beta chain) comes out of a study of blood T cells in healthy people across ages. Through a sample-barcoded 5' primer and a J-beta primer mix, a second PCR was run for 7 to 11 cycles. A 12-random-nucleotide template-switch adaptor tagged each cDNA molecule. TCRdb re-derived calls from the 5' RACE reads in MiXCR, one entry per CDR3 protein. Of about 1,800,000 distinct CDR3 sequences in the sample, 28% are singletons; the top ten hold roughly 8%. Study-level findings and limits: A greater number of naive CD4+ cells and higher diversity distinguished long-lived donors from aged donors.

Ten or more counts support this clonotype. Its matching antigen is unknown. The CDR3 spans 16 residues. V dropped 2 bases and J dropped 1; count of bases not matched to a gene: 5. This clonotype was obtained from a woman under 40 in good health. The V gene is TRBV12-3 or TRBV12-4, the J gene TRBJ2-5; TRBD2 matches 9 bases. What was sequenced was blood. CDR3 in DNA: TGTGCCAGCAGTTTAAGTAGCGGGGGCCTCCAAGAGACCCAGTACTTC. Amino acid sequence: CASSLSSGGLQETQYF.